These T cell receptor beta chains were read from a single sample in a study of T cells after posttransplantation cyclophosphamide. Some clones are missing from TCRdb's copy, which holds only in-frame ones; the method was immunoSEQ multiplex PCR. The sample includes about 46,000 clones, roughly nine tenths seen only once; the top ten take around 2.9%. Specimen: PBMCs. Receptors were obtained from a woman between 45 and 60 years old in good health and a related stem cell transplant donor. CDR3s include the opening cysteine and the closing phenylalanine or tryptophan.

V	J	CDR3
TRBV7-8	TRBJ2-7	CASSEAGLAATYEQYF
TRBV7-9	TRBJ2-1	CASSFQGLAGGPYNEQFF
TRBV29-1	TRBJ2-3	CSVGAGRDTQYF
TRBV28	TRBJ2-7	CASRLRVTRPEQYF
TRBV11-2	.	CASSLTLDSRYEQYF
TRBV5-1	TRBJ1-3	CASSLAGTSRGNTIYF
TRBV15	TRBJ2-7	CATSDPTGTSVDEQYF
TRBV10-2	TRBJ1-3	CASSDGGGNTIYF
TRBV18	TRBJ2-3	CASSPPGDYFTDTQYF
TRBV5-4	TRBJ2-7	CASSFTGGGDEQYF
TRBV5-1	TRBJ2-5	CASSLETNQETQYF
TRBV18	TRBJ1-6	CASSRPRTPLHF
TRBV5-4	TRBJ2-1	CASSWGQRPYNEQFF
TRBV19	TRBJ2-2	CASSIEVRVGELFF
TRBV4-1	TRBJ1-2	CASSQAPGLQRGSYGYTF
TRBV28	TRBJ1-1	CASSLSGVNTEAFF
TRBV7-6	TRBJ2-7	CASSLVSDSGGPGEQYF
TRBV28	TRBJ2-3	CASSTGRRYTQYF
TRBV7-3	TRBJ2-1	CASRVGPQGSNEQFF
TRBV7-2	TRBJ2-2	CASSLAAGGGGELFF
TRBV28	TRBJ1-2	CASSTVTSYGYTF
TRBV6-6	TRBJ1-4	CASRATGNDEKLFF
TRBV27	TRBJ2-5	CASSPLAGGPSGETQYF
TRBV11-2	TRBJ1-1	CATFGAGGEAFF
TRBV4-1	TRBJ2-3	CASSQLAGSTDTQYF
TRBV5-4	TRBJ2-7	CASSLGGQLAYEQYF
TRBV19	TRBJ1-6	CASSIGGGLRTLHF
TRBV7-7	TRBJ1-1	CASSTNQGAEAFF
TRBV28	TRBJ2-1	CASRRQGGNEQFF
TRBV4-1	TRBJ1-5	CASSQDTGTGQPQHF
TRBV5-6	TRBJ1-3	CASSLAVSSGNTIYF
TRBV9	TRBJ2-7	CASSVGAAGGGPSSYEQYF
TRBV5-1	TRBJ2-1	CASSLKASIGEQFF
TRBV5-1	TRBJ2-5	CASSQGVQETQYF
TRBV19	TRBJ2-7	CASSIGTSAYEQYF
TRBV27	TRBJ1-2	CASSLSGSHPYGYTF
TRBV5-6	TRBJ2-3	CASSEVLGGFSDTQYF
TRBV5-1	TRBJ2-3	CASSFGGGRTDTQYF
TRBV28	TRBJ1-5	CASSLSGRPQHF
TRBV10-1	TRBJ2-3	CASSSSYTDTQYF
TRBV28	TRBJ1-4	CASSLLAPTTNEKLFF
TRBV27	.	CASSLHRGRGYEQYF
TRBV5-1	TRBJ1-1	CASSFDTNIEAFF
TRBV28	TRBJ1-2	CASSARPWGGANYGYTF
TRBV18	TRBJ1-1	CASSPEIRGRNTEAFF
TRBV2	TRBJ1-5	CASSGETASNQPQHF
TRBV5-4	TRBJ2-2	CASSVPARERTGELFF
TRBV6-1	TRBJ2-1	CASSSNNEQFF
TRBV7-2	TRBJ2-1	CASSRAGGPYNEQFF
TRBV2	TRBJ1-1	CASSGPGTGLTEAFF
TRBV6-1	TRBJ2-2	CASRDGLARAGELFF
TRBV7-9	TRBJ2-5	CASSSKGGISWDQYF
TRBV5-1	TRBJ2-7	CASSLGVAASYEQYF